Sequencing of this T cell receptor beta chain was carried out in a study of Graves' ophthalmopathy and Graves' hyperthyroidism. Per the germline V gene, CDR1 is SGHAT and CDR2 is FQNNGV. There are 14 residues in the CDR3. With V trimmed by 8 bases and J by 5 bases, 10 bases remained unmatched. This clonotype was seen a handful of times. Its antigen is unknown. Using RNA transcripts, the TCR beta CDR3 regions were amplified. HTBI primers were employed in first-round RT-PCR, then a second-round multiplex PCR followed. MiXCR was run by TCRdb on the multiplex PCR reads, yielding one entry per CDR3 protein. The sample lists 900,000 to 1,200,000 distinct CDR3 sequences, around a third occurring once. Study results and limitations: Ophthalmopathy progression prediction by the model yielded a sensitivity of 70.59% and a specificity of about 72%.

The V call is TRBV11-2, the J call TRBJ2-5; 8 bases map to TRBD1. This sequence was found in an adult man with Graves' hyperthyroidism. Sequenced input: peripheral blood or thyroid tissue (not recorded which). CDR3 in amino acids: CASRTGQGRETQYF. The CDR3 region has the DNA TGTGCCAGCCGCACTGGACAGGGCAGGGAGACCCAGTACTTC.